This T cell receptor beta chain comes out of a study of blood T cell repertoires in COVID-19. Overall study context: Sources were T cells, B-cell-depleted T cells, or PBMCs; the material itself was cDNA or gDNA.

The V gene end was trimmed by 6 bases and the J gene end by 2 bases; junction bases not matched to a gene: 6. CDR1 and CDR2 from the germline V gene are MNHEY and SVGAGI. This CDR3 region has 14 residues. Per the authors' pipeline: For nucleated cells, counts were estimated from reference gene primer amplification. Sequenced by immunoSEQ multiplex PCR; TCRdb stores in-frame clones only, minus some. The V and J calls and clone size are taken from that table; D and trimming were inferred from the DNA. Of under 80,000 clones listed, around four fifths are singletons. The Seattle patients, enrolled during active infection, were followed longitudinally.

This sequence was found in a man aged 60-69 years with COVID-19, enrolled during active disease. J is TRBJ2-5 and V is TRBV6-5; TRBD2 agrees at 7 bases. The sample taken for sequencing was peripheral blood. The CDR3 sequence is CASRRTRYQETQYF. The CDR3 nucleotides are TGTGCCAGCAGGCGGACTAGATATCAAGAGACCCAGTACTTC.